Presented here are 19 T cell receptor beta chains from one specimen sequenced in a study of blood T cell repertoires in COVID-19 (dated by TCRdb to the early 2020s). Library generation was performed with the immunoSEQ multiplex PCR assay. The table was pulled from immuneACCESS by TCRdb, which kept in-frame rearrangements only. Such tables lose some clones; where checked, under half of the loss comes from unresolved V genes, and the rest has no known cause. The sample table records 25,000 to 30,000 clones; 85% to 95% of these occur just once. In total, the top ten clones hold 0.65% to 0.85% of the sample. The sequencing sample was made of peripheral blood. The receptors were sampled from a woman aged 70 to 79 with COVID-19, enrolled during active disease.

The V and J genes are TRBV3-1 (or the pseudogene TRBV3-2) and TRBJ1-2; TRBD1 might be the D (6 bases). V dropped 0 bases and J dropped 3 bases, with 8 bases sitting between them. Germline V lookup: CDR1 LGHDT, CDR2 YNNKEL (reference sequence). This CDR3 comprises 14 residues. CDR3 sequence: CASSQDRGDYGYTF. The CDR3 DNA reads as TGTGCCAGCAGCCAAGACAGGGGAGACTATGGCTACACCTTC.

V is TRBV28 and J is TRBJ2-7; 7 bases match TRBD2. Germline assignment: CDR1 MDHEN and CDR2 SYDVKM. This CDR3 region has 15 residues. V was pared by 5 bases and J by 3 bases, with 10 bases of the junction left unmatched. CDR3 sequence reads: CASSLGGLVSYEQYF. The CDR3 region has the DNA TGTGCCAGCAGTCTTGGAGGACTAGTAAGCTACGAGCAGTACTTC.

The CDR3 nucleotides read TGTGCCAGCAGCCTAACAGCAGGGGGGAGGAGGGACGAGCAGTACTTC. It codes for CASSLTAGGRRDEQYF. The genes are TRBV7-6 and TRBJ2-7, with a weak D call TRBD1 (7 bases). The CDR3 has 16 residues. Between the trimmed V and J ends, which lost 5 bases and 5 bases, there was a span of 22 bases. CDR1 is SGHVS, CDR2 FNYEAQ, per germline.

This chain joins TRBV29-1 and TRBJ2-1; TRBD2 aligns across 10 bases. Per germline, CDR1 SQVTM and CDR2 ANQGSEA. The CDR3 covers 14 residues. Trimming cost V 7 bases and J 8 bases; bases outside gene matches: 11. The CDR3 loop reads CSAVGLAGEDEQFF. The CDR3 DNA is TGCAGCGCCGTGGGGCTAGCGGGAGAGGATGAGCAGTTCTTC.

The CDR3 DNA is TGTGCCAGCAGTTCGGAACTAGCGGAATCCCCCTTGCTCGGGCAGTACTTC. Protein product: CASSSELAESPLLGQYF. The chain links TRBV28 to TRBJ2-7; 8 bases match TRBD2. This CDR3 is 17 amino acids long. From germline, CDR1 is MDHEN and CDR2 SYDVKM. Trimming removed 4 bases from V and 9 bases from J; junction bases left unmatched: 20.

The CDR3 loop is CASSSWRALSTDTQYF. In DNA form, the CDR3 reads TGTGCCAGCAGCTCGTGGCGGGCTTTATCCACAGATACGCAGTATTTT. The chain recombines TRBV7-2 with TRBJ2-3; D is possibly TRBD2 (5 bases). This CDR3 spans 16 amino acids. Germline CDR1 reads SGHTA; CDR2 reads FQGNSA. The V and J ends lost 4 bases and 2 bases respectively, with 16 bases between them. Full variable domain (missing parts from reference TRBV7-2 and TRBJ2-3): GAGVSQSPSNKVTEKGKDVELRCDPISGHTALYWYRQSLGQGLEFLIYFQGNSAPDKSGLPSDRFSAERTGGSVSTLTIQRTQQEDSAVYLCASSSWRALSTDTQYFGPGTRLTVL.

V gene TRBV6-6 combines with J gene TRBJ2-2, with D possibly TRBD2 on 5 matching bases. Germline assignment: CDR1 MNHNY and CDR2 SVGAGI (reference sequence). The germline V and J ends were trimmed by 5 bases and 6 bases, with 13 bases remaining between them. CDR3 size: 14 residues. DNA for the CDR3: TGTGCCAGCAGTCGCACGGAGGAGGCCGGGGAGCTGTTTTTT. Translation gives CASSRTEEAGELFF.

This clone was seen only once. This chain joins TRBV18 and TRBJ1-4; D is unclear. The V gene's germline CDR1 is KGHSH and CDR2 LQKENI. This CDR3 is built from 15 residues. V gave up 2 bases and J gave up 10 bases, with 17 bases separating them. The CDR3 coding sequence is TGTGCCAGCTCACCATTGCAGGCCGATCTGGGAAAACTGTTTTTT. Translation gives CASSPLQADLGKLFF.

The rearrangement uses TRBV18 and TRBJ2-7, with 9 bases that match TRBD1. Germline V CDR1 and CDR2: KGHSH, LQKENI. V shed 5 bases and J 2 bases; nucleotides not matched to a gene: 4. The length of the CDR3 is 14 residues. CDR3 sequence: CASSRQGGPYEQYF. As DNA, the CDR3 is TGTGCCAGCTCAAGACAGGGGGGACCCTACGAGCAGTACTTC. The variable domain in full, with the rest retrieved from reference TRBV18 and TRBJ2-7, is NAGVMQNPRHLVRRRGQEARLRCSPMKGHSHVYWYRQLPEEGLKFMVYLQKENIIDESGMPKERFSAEFPKEGPSILRIQQVVRGDSAAYFCASSRQGGPYEQYFGPGTRLTVT.

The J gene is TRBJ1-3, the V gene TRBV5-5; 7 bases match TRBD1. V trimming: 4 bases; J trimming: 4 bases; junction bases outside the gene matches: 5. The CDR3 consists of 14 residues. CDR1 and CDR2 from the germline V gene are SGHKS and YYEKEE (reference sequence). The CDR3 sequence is CASSHWDRGNTIYF. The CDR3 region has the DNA TGTGCCAGCAGCCATTGGGACAGAGGAAACACCATATATTTT.

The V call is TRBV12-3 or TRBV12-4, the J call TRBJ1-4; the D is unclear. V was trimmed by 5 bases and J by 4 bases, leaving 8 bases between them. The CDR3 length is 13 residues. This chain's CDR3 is CASSEGYNEKLFF. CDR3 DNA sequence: TGTGCCAGCAGTGAGGGCTATAATGAAAAACTGTTTTTT.

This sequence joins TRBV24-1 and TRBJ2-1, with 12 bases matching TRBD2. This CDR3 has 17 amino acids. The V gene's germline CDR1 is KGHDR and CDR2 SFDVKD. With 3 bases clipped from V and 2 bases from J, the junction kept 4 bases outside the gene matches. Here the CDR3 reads CATSDRLAGEAYNEQFF. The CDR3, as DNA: TGTGCCACCAGTGATAGACTAGCGGGAGAGGCCTACAATGAGCAGTTCTTC.

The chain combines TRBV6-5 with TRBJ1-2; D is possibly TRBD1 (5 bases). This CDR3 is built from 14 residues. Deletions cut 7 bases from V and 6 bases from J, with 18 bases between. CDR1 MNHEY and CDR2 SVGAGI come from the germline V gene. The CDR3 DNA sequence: TGTGCCAGCATCCCCGGAGGAGGGGTAGATGGCTACACCTTC. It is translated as CASIPGGGVDGYTF.

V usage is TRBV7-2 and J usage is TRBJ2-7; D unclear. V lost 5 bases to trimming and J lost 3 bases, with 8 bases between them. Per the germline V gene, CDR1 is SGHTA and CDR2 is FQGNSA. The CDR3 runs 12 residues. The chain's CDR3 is CASSRFSYEQYF. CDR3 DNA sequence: TGTGCCAGCAGCCGATTTAGCTACGAGCAGTACTTC.

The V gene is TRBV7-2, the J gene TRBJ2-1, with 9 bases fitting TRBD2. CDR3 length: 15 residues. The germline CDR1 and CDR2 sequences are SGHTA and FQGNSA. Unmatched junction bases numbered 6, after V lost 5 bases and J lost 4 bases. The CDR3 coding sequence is TGTGCCAGCAGCCTCCGGACTAGCGAATACAATGAGCAGTTCTTC. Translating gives CASSLRTSEYNEQFF.

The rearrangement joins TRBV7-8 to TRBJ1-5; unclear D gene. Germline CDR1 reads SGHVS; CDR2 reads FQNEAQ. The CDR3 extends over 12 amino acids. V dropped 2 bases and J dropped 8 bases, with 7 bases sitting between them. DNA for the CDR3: TGTGCCAGCAGCTTAAGCGGAGAGCCCCAGCATTTT. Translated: CASSLSGEPQHF.

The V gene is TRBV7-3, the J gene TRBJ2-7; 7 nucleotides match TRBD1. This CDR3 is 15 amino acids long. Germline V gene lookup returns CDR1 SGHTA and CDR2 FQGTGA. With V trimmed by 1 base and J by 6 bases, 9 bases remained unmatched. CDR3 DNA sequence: TGTGCCAGCAGCTTAATGCAGGGGGATGTCTCCGAGCAGTACTTC. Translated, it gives CASSLMQGDVSEQYF.

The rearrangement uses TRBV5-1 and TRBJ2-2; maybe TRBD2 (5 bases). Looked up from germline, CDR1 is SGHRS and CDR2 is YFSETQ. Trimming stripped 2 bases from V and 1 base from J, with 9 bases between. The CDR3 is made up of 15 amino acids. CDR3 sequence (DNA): TGCGCCAGCAGCTTAGCTGGAGGGAACACCGGGGAGCTGTTTTTT. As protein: CASSLAGGNTGELFF.

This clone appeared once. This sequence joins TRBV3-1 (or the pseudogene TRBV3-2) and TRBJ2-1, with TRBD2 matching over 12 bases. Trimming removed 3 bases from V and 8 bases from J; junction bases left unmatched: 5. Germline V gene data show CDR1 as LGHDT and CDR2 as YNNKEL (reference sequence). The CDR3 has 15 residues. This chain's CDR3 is CASSHTSGRSDEQFF. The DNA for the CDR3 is TGTGCCAGCAGCCATACTAGCGGGAGGAGCGATGAGCAGTTCTTC.